This record looks at one TCR beta chain sequence and its context. This entry is derived from a study of cytomegalovirus exposure and HLA in healthy donors. Germline lookup yields CDR1 LNHDA and CDR2 SQIVND (reference sequence). V lost 5 bases to trimming and J lost 4 bases; unmatched junction nucleotides: 3. This CDR3 is 13 amino acids long. Clones were sequenced by immunoSEQ multiplex PCR, and TCRdb holds only the in-frame ones, with some missing. Here the sample spans more than 150,000 clones, about four fifths being singletons. Sequencing used PBMCs. This clonotype was sampled from a man younger than 35 in good health and CMV-seropositive. The chain employs TRBV19 and TRBJ1-1; 8 bases match TRBD1. CDR3: CASSDGQGTEAFF. The CDR3 DNA sequence: TGTGCCAGTAGTGATGGACAGGGCACTGAAGCTTTCTTT.